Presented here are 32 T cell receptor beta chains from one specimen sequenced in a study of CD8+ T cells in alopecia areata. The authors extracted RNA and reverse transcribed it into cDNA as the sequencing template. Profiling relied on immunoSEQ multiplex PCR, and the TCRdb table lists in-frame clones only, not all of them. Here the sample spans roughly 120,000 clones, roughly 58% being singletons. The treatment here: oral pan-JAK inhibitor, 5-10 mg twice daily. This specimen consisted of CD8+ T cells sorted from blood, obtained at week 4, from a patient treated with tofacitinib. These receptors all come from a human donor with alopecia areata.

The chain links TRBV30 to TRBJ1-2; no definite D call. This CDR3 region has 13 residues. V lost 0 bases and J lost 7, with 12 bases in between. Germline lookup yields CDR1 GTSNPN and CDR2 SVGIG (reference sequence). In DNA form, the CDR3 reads TGTGCCTGGAGTGTCGGCGGGTCCCGTGGCTACACCTTC. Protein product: CAWSVGGSRGYTF.

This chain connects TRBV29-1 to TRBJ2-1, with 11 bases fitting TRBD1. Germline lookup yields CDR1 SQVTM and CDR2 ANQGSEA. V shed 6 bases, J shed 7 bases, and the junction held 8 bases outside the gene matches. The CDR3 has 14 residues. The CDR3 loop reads CSVWTGGLGNEQFF. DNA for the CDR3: TGCAGCGTATGGACAGGGGGCCTGGGGAATGAGCAGTTCTTC.

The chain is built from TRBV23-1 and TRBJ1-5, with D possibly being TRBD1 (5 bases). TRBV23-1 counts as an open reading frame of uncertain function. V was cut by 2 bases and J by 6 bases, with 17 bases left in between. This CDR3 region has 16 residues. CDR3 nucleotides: TGCGCCAGCAGTCAACCCCCGGAGGGGTTTAGTCAGCCCCAGCATTTT. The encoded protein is CASSQPPEGFSQPQHF.

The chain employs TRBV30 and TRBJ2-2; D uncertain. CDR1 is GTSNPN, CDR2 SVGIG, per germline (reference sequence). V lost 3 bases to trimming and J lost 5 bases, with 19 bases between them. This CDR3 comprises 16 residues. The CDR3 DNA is TGTGCCTGGAGGTACCGGGCAATAATGGGGACCGGGGAGCTGTTTTTT. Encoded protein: CAWRYRAIMGTGELFF. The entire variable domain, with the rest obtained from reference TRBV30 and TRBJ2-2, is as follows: SQTIHQWPATLVQPVGSPLSLECTVEGTSNPNLYWYRQAAGRGLQLLFYSVGIGQISSEVPQNLSASRPQDRQFILSSKKLLLSDSGFYLCAWRYRAIMGTGELFFGEGSRLTVL.

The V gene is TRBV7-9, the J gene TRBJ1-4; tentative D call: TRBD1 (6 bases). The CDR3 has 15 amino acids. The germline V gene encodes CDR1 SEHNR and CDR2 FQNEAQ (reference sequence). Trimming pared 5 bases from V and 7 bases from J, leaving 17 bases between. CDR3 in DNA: TGTGCCAGCAGCCCGACCCAGGGGTTAGGTGAAAAACTGTTTTTT. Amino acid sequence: CASSPTQGLGEKLFF.

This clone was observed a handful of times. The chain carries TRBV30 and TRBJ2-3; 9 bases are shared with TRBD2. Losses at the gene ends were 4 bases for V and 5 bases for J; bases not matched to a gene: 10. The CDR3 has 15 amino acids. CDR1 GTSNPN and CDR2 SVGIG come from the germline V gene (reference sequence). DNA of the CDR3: TGTGCCTGGAAGGCCGGACTAGCGCTCGGAGATACGCAGTATTTT. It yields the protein CAWKAGLALGDTQYF.

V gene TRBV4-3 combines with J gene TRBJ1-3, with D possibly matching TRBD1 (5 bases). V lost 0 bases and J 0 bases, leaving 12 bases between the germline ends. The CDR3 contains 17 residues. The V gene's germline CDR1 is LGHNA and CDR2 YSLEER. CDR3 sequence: CASSQDGAGTSGNTIYF. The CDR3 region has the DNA TGCGCCAGCAGCCAAGATGGGGCCGGGACCTCTGGAAACACCATATATTTT.

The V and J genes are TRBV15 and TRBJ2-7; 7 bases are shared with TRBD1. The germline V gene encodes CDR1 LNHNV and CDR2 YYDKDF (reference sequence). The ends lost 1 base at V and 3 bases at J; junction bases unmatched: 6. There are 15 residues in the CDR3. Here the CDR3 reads CATSRGLGQLYEQYF. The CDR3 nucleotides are TGTGCCACCAGCAGAGGTCTGGGACAGCTCTACGAGCAGTACTTC.

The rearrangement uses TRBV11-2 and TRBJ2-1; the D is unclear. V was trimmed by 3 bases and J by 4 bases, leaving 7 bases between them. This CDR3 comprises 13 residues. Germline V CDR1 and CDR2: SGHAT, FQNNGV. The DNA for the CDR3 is TGTGCCAGCAGCTTTGGTGGTTACAATGAGCAGTTCTTC. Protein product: CASSFGGYNEQFF.

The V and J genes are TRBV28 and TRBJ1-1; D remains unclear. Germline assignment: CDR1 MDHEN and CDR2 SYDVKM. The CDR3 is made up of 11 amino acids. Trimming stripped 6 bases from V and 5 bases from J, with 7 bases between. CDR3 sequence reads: CASSPITEAFF. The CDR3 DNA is TGTGCCAGCAGCCCGATAACTGAAGCTTTCTTT. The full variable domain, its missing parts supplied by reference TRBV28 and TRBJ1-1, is DVKVTQSSRYLVKRTGEKVFLECVQDMDHENMFWYRQDPGLGLRLIYFSYDVKMKEKGDIPEGYSVSREKKERFSLILESASTNQTSMYLCASSPITEAFFGQGTRLTVV.

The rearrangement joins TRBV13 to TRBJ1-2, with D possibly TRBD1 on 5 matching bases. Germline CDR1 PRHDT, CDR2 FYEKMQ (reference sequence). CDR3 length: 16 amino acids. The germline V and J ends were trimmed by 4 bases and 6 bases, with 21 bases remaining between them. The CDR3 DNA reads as TGTGCCAGCAGCTCCCTAATTCCCACAGGATCGGATGGCTACACCTTC. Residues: CASSSLIPTGSDGYTF. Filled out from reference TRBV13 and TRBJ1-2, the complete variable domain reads AAGVIQSPRHLIKEKRETATLKCYPIPRHDTVYWYQQGPGQDPQFLISFYEKMQSDKGSIPDRFSAQQFSDYHSELNMSSLELGDSALYFCASSSLIPTGSDGYTFGSGTRLTVV.

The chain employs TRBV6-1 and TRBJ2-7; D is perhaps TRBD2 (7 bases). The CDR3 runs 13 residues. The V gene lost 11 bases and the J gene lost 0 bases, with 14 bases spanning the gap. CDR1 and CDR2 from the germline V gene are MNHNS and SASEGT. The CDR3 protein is CAHREGYSYEQYF. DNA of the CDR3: TGTGCCCACAGGGAGGGTTACTCCTACGAGCAGTACTTC.

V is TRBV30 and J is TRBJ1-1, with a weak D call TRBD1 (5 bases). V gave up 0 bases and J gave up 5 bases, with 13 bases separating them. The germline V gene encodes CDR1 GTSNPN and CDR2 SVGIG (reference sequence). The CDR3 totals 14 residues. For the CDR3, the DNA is TGTGCCTGGAGTGTAGGGCAGGGAAGGACTGAAGCTTTCTTT. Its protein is CAWSVGQGRTEAFF.

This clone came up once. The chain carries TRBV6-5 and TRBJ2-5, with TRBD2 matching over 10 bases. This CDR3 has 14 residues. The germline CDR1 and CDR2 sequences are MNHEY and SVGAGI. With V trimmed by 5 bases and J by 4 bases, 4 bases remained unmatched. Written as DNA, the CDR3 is TGTGCCAGCAGTATATGGACTAGCGGAGAGACCCAGTACTTC. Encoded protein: CASSIWTSGETQYF.

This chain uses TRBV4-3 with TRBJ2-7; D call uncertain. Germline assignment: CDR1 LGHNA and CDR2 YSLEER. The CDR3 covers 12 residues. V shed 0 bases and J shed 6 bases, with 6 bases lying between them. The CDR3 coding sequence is TGCGCCAGCAGCCAAGACAGGACCGAGCAGTACTTC. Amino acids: CASSQDRTEQYF.

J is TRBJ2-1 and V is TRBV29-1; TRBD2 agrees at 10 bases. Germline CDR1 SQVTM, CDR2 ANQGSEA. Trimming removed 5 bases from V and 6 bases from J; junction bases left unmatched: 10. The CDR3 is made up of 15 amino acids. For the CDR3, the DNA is TGCAGCGTTCTTGAGTGGAGCGGGGGGGCCAATGAGCAGTTCTTC. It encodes CSVLEWSGGANEQFF.

The CDR3 DNA reads as TGTGCCTGGAGGAGAGGACAGGCTGAGCAGTACTTC. This encodes CAWRRGQAEQYF. The chain uses TRBV30 and TRBJ2-7, with 7 nucleotides matching TRBD1. J lost 7 bases, V lost 3 bases, and 6 bases had no gene match. Germline loops: CDR1 GTSNPN, CDR2 SVGIG (reference sequence). This CDR3 contains 12 residues.

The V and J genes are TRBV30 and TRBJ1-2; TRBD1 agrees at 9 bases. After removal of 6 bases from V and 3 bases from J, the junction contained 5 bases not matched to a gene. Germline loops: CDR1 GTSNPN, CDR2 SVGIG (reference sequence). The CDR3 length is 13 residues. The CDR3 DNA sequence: TGTGCCTGCCCCCGGGACAGGGACTATGGCTACACCTTC. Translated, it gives CACPRDRDYGYTF.

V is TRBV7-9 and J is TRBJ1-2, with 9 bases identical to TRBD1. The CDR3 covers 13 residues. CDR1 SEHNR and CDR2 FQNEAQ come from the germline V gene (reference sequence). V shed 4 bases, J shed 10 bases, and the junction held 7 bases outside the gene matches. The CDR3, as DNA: TGTGCCAGCAGCTCGCCGGGACAGGGCTACTACACCTTC. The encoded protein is CASSSPGQGYYTF.

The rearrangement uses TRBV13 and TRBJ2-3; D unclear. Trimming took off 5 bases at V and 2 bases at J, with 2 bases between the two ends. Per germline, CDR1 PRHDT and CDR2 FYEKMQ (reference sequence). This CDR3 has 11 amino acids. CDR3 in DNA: TGTGCCAGCAGCCACACAGATACGCAGTATTTT. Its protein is CASSHTDTQYF.

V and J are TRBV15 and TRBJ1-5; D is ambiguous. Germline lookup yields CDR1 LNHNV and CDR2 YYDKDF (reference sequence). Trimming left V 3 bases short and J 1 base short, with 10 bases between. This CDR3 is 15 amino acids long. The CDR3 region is CATSRTLGSNQPQHF. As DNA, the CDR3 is TGTGCCACCAGCAGGACCCTAGGGAGCAATCAGCCCCAGCATTTT. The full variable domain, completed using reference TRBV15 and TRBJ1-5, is DAMVIQNPRYQVTQFGKPVTLSCSQTLNHNVMYWYQQKSSQAPKLLFHYYDKDFNNEADTPDNFQSRRPNTSFCFLDIRSPGLGDTAMYLCATSRTLGSNQPQHFGDGTRLSIL.

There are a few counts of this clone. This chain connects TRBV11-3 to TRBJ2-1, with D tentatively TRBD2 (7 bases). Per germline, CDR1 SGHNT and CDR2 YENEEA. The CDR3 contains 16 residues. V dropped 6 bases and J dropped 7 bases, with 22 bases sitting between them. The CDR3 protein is CASSFGGGELINEQFF. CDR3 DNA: TGTGCCAGCAGTTTCGGAGGGGGGGAGCTAATTAATGAGCAGTTCTTC.

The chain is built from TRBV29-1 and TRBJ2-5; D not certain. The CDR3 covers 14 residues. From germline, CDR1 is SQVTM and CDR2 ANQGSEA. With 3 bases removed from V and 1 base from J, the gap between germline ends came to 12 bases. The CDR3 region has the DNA TGCAGCGTTGAGGCGGAAAACGTCCAAGAGACCCAGTACTTC. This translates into CSVEAENVQETQYF.

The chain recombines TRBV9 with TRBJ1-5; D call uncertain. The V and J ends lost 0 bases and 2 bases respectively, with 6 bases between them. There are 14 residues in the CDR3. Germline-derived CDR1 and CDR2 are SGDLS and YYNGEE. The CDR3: CASSVGSGNQPQHF. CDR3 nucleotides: TGTGCCAGCAGCGTAGGGTCGGGCAATCAGCCCCAGCATTTT.

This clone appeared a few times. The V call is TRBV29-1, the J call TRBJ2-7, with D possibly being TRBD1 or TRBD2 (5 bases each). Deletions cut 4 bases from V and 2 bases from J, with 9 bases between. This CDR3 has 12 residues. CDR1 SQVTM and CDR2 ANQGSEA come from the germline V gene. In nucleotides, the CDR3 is TGCAGCGTTGCGGGACGGACCTACGAGCAGTACTTC. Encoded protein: CSVAGRTYEQYF.

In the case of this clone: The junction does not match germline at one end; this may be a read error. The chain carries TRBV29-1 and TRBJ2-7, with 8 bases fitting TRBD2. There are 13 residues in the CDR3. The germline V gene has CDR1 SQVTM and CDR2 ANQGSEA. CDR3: CSVEGTRGYEQYF. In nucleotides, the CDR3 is TGCAGCGTAGAAGGGACTAGGGGCTACGAGCAGTACTTC.

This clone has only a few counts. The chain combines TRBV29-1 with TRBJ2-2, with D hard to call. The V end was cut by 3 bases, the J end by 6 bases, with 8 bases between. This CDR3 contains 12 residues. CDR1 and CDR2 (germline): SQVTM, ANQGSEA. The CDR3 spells CSVEGVAGELFF. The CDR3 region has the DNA TGCAGCGTTGAGGGTGTAGCCGGGGAGCTGTTTTTT.

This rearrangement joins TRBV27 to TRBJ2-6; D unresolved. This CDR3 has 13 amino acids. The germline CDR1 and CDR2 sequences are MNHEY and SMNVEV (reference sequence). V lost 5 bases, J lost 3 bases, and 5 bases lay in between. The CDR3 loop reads CASSPFGANVLTF. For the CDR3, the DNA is TGTGCCAGCAGTCCGTTTGGGGCCAACGTCCTGACTTTC.

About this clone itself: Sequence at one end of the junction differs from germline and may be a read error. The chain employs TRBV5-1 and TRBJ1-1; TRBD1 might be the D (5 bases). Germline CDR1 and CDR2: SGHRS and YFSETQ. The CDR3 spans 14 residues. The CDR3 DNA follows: TGCGCCGGCAGACCCGACGGGGCGACCACTGAAGCTTTCTTT. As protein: CAGRPDGATTEAFF.

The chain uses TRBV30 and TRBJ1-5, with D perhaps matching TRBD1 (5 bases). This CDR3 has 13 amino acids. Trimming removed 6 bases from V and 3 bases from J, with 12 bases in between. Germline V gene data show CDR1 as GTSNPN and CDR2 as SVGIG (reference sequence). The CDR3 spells CACKGNHNQPQHF. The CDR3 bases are TGTGCCTGTAAGGGGAACCACAATCAGCCCCAGCATTTT.

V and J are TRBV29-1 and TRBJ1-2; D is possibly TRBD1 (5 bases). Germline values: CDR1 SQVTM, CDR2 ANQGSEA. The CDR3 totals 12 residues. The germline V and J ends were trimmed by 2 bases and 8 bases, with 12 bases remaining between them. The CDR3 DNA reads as TGCAGCGTTGAACTCCGGGGCGGCGGCTACACCTTC. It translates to CSVELRGGGYTF.

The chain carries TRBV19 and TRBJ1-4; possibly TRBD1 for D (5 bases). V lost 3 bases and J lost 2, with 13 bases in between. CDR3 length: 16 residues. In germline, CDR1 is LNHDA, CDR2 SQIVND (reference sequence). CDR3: CASSISPQGTNEKLFF. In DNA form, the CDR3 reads TGTGCCAGTAGTATCTCTCCGCAGGGTACTAATGAAAAACTGTTTTTT.